One and the same sample provided the 11 T cell receptor beta chains below, sequenced in a study of long-term antiretroviral therapy in people with HIV. immunoSEQ v3.0 was run at survey level. Using immunoSEQ multiplex PCR, the repertoire was profiled, and TCRdb retains in-frame clones only, with some absent. Of 22,000 or so clones in the sample, 84% were seen once. Material: unsorted PBMCs, obtained 5.9 years after starting antiretroviral therapy. The receptor source for this set is a man aged 25 to 45 with HIV.

This clone was recorded a few times. This chain uses TRBV7-9 with TRBJ2-7; possibly TRBD2 for D (5 bases). The germline V and J ends were trimmed by 8 bases and 1 base, with 9 bases remaining between them. The germline CDR1 and CDR2 sequences are SEHNR and FQNEAQ (reference sequence). The CDR3 runs 12 residues. CDR3 region: CASSGSSYEQYF. The CDR3 DNA reads as TGTGCCAGCTCGGGGAGTTCCTACGAGCAGTACTTC. The whole variable domain, remainder taken from reference TRBV7-9 and TRBJ2-7, is DTGVSQNPRHKITKRGQNVTFRCDPISEHNRLYWYRQTLGQGPEFLTYFQNEAQLEKSRLLSDRFSAERPKGSFSTLEIQRTEQGDSAMYLCASSGSSYEQYFGPGTRLTVT.

The V gene is TRBV7-6, the J gene TRBJ1-1; 8 nucleotides line up with TRBD1. V was pared by 5 bases and J by 6 bases, with 14 bases of the junction left unmatched. This CDR3 has 16 amino acids. Looked up from germline, CDR1 is SGHVS and CDR2 is FNYEAQ. The CDR3: CASSPRDRRGMAEAFF. The CDR3 coding sequence is TGTGCCAGCAGCCCAAGGGACAGGAGGGGGATGGCTGAAGCTTTCTTT.

The V and J genes are TRBV29-1 and TRBJ1-1, with a possible D match to TRBD1 (5 bases). V shed 4 bases and J shed 0 bases, with 9 bases lying between them. CDR1 SQVTM and CDR2 ANQGSEA come from the germline V gene. This CDR3 has 13 residues. The DNA for the CDR3 is TGCAGCGTTGTGGGGCCGGTGAACACTGAAGCTTTCTTT. Translation gives CSVVGPVNTEAFF.

This rearrangement joins TRBV7-6 to TRBJ1-1, with unresolved D. The CDR3 length is 14 residues. Germline V CDR1 and CDR2: SGHVS, FNYEAQ. V lost 5 bases and J 0 bases, leaving 10 bases between the germline ends. DNA for the CDR3: TGTGCCAGCAGCAGGACGGAGATGAACACTGAAGCTTTCTTT. It codes for CASSRTEMNTEAFF.

V gene TRBV5-1 combines with J gene TRBJ1-4; D perhaps matches TRBD1 (5 bases). Per germline, CDR1 SGHRS and CDR2 YFSETQ. V was shortened by 4 bases and J by 8 bases, with 9 bases between the two germline ends. There are 12 residues in the CDR3. In DNA, the CDR3 is TGCGCCAGCAGCCCAGGGTCCGAAAAACTGTTTTTT. This translates into CASSPGSEKLFF. Drawing the rest from reference TRBV5-1 and TRBJ1-4, the complete variable domain is KAGVTQTPRYLIKTRGQQVTLSCSPISGHRSVSWYQQTPGQGLQFLFEYFSETQRNKGNFPGRFSGRQFSNSRSEMNVSTLELGDSALYLCASSPGSEKLFFGSGTQLSVL.

About this clone itself: The identical CDR3 is also encoded by other nucleotide sequences in the sample. The chain is built from TRBV28 and TRBJ1-5; no reliable D call. Germline CDR1 is MDHEN and CDR2 is SYDVKM. Trimming stripped 6 bases from V and 6 bases from J, with 15 bases between. The CDR3 covers 14 residues. This chain's CDR3 is CASSFVGDLQPQHF. The CDR3 DNA sequence: TGTGCCAGCAGCTTCGTCGGGGATCTTCAGCCCCAGCATTTT.

Only one count was recorded for this clone. This chain uses TRBV7-3 with TRBJ2-7; TRBD1 agrees at 8 bases. This CDR3 has 14 amino acids. The V and J ends lost 3 bases and 3 bases, in that order; junction bases with no gene match: 4. From germline, CDR1 is SGHTA and CDR2 FQGTGA. DNA for the CDR3: TGTGCCAGCAGCTTGACAGGGGACCGCTACGAGCAGTACTTC. It codes for CASSLTGDRYEQYF.

This chain connects TRBV7-2 to TRBJ2-7; D not resolved. CDR1 is SGHTA and CDR2 is FQGNSA in the germline V gene. The CDR3 totals 12 residues. Trimming stripped 2 bases from V and 6 bases from J, with 8 bases between. The CDR3 loop is CASSLRRSEQYF. The DNA for the CDR3 is TGTGCCAGCAGCTTACGTCGTAGCGAGCAGTACTTC. The full variable domain, completed using reference TRBV7-2 and TRBJ2-7, is GAGVSQSPSNKVTEKGKDVELRCDPISGHTALYWYRQSLGQGLEFLIYFQGNSAPDKSGLPSDRFSAERTGGSVSTLTIQRTQQEDSAVYLCASSLRRSEQYFGPGTRLTVT.

This clone is judged medium-sized. V gene TRBV10-3 combines with J gene TRBJ2-7; D is undetermined. CDR3 size: 14 residues. With 11 bases removed from V and 3 bases from J, the gap between germline ends came to 20 bases. The germline V gene has CDR1 ENHRY and CDR2 SYGVKD. CDR3: CAVTPSLGYYEQYF. In DNA form, the CDR3 reads TGTGCCGTTACCCCCAGTCTAGGATACTACGAGCAGTACTTC.

This clone was seen only a few times. The chain combines TRBV7-9 with TRBJ1-1, with a weak D call TRBD1 (6 bases). The CDR3 has 13 amino acids. V was shortened by 4 bases and J by 4 bases, with 10 bases between the two germline ends. CDR1 and CDR2 (germline): SEHNR, FQNEAQ (reference sequence). The CDR3 loop reads CASSYREPTEAFF. CDR3 bases: TGTGCCAGCAGCTACAGGGAGCCCACTGAAGCTTTCTTT.

The gene calls are TRBV19 and TRBJ1-1, with D hard to call. There are 12 residues in the CDR3. Germline values: CDR1 LNHDA, CDR2 SQIVND (reference sequence). Trimming took off 7 bases at V and 5 bases at J, with 11 bases between the two ends. CDR3 sequence (DNA): TGTGCCAGTATCGCCCTAGGGACTGAAGCTTTCTTT. Translation gives CASIALGTEAFF.